Here is one TCR beta chain with its context. A junction end diverges from the germline sequence, so it may reflect a read error. This specimen comes from a study of cytomegalovirus exposure and HLA in healthy donors. Germline CDR1 and CDR2: SEHNR and FQNEAQ (reference sequence). This CDR3 has 12 amino acids. Though probably carrying unrecorded immune exposures, donors were nominally healthy at sampling. Researchers ran the PCR with 60 Vbeta and 13 Jbeta primers. This table comes from immunoSEQ multiplex PCR, and its TCRdb copy is limited to in-frame clones, with some not included. Here the sample spans some 150,000 clones, approximately 80% being singletons.

V gene TRBV7-9 combines with J gene TRBJ1-1; the match to TRBD1 covers 8 bases. The receptor was derived from a man aged 35 to 55 in good health and CMV-seropositive. Sequenced input: PBMCs. The CDR3 is CASSLNQGAPLF. In DNA, the CDR3 is TGTGCCAGCAGCTTAAACCAGGGGGCGCCTCTATTT.